Listed below are T cell receptor beta chains from one sample, sequenced in a study of monozygotic twins with inflammatory bowel disease. TCRdb reprocessed the 5' RACE reads; each CDR3 protein has one entry and no DNA is given. Its clone listing holds 45,000 or so distinct CDR3 sequences. Sequencing used blood. The receptors originated from a human donor with ulcerative colitis or Crohn's disease, or a healthy co-twin of an affected twin (not recorded which). Each CDR3 is given with its conserved first and last residue. Each record gives: J gene, V gene, CDR3 protein.

TRBJ2-1	TRBV11-3	CASSLGPNNEQFF
TRBJ2-5	TRBV3-1	CASSQASGGSQETQYF
TRBJ2-1	TRBV15	CATSRLLAGRDYNEQFF
TRBJ2-3	TRBV3-1	CASSQGSGASTDTQYF
TRBJ1-1	TRBV29-1	CSVVRGTGAMNTEAFF
TRBJ2-6	TRBV2	CASRAYSGANVLTF
TRBJ1-2	TRBV30	CAWTDQGRYYGYTF
TRBJ1-2	TRBV10-2	CASSSGQGAYTF
TRBJ2-2	TRBV5-1	CASSSTQTGELFF
TRBJ2-4	TRBV5-4	CASSAGRGEAKNIQYF
TRBJ2-3	TRBV15	CATSRDPPGQGADTQYF
TRBJ2-1	TRBV7-6	CASSSGLAVEGEFF
TRBJ2-4	TRBV15	CATSGVIVDIQYF
TRBJ1-3	TRBV7-9	CASSLGMGATSGNTIYF
TRBJ1-5	TRBV5-5	CASSLTGGDSNQPQHF
TRBJ2-7	TRBV25-1	CASSDWTVPYEQYF
TRBJ2-3	TRBV3-1	CASSPAGGSYTQYF
TRBJ1-1	TRBV5-4	CASSSGLEVNTEAFF
TRBJ2-7	TRBV18	CASSDSGTGHDEQYF
TRBJ1-6	TRBV6-6	CASQSSYNSPLHF